The present T cell receptor (beta chain) was sequenced within a study of T cells after yellow fever vaccination. TCRdb independently ran MiXCR on the 5' RACE reads; one entry per CDR3 protein. The sample shows about 260,000 distinct CDR3 sequences, 10% to 15% of them seen only once. CDR1 SGHRS and CDR2 YFSETQ come from the germline V gene. The CDR3 totals 14 residues. V lost 4 bases to trimming and J lost 4 bases, with 15 bases between them. This material consisted of CD4+ T cells sorted from PBMCs, taken 45 days after the yellow fever booster vaccination. This receptor was taken from a man aged 25-45 years who received the YFV17D yellow fever vaccine. The J gene is TRBJ2-7, the V gene TRBV5-1, with D perhaps TRBD1 or TRBD2 (5 bases each). The CDR3: CASSRSLGDYEQYF. CDR3 nucleotides: TGCGCCAGCAGCCGGTCGTTGGGGGATTACGAGCAGTACTTC.